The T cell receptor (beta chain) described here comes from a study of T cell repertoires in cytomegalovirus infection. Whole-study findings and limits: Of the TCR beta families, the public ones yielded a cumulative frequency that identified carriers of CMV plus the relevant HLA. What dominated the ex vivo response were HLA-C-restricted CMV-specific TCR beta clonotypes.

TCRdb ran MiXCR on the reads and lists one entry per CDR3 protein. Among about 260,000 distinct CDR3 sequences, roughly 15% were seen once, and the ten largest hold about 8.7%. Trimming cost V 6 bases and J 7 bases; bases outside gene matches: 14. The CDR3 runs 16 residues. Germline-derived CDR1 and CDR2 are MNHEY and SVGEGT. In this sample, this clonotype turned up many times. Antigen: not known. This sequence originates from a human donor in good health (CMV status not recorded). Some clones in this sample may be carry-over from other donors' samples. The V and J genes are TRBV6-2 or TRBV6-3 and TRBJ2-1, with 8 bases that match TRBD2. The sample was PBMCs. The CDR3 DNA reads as TGTGCCAGCAGCCCTCTAGCGGGTTCTGGTTGGAATGAGCAGTTCTTC. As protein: CASSPLAGSGWNEQFF.